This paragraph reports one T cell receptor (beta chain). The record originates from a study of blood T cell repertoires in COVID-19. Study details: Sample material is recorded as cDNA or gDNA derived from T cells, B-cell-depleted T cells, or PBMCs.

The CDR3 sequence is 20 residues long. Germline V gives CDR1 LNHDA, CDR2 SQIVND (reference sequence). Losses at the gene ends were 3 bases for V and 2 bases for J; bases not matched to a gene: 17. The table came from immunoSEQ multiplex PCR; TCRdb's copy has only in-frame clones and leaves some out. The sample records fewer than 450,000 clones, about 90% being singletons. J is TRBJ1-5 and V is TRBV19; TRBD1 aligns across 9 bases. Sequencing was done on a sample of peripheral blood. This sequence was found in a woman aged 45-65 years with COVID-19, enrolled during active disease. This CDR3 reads CASSIFFTGQGISGNQPQHF. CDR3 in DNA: TGTGCCAGTAGTATCTTTTTTACGGGACAGGGAATTTCAGGCAATCAGCCCCAGCATTTT.